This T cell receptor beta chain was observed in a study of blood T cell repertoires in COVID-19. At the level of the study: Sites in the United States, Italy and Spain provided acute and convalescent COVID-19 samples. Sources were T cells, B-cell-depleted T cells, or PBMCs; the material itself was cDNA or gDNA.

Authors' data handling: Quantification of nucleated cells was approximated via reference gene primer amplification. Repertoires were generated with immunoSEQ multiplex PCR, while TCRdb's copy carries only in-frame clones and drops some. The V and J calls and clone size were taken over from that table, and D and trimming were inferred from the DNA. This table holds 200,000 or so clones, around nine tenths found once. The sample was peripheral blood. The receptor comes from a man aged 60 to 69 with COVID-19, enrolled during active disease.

The CDR3 region is CAYRPKGANEKLFF. The CDR3 DNA is TGTGCCTACCGACCTAAGGGGGCTAATGAAAAACTGTTTTTT. The chain has TRBV30 and TRBJ1-4, with a tentative D call TRBD1 (6 bases). This CDR3 spans 14 amino acids. The germline V gene has CDR1 GTSNPN and CDR2 SVGIG (reference sequence). V was clipped by 7 bases and J by 3 bases, with 15 bases between them.